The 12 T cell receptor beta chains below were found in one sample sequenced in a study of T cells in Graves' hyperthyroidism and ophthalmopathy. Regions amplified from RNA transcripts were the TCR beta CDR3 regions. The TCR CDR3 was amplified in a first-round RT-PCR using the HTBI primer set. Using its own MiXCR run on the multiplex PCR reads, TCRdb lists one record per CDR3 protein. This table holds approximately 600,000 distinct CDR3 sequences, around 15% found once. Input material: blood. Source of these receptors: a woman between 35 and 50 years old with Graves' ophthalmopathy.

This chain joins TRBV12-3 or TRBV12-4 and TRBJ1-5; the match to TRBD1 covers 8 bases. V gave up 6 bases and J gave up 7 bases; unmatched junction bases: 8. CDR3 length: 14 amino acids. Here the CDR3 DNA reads TGTGCCAGCAGCCTGACAGGGGAGATCCAGCCCCAGCATTTT. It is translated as CASSLTGEIQPQHF.

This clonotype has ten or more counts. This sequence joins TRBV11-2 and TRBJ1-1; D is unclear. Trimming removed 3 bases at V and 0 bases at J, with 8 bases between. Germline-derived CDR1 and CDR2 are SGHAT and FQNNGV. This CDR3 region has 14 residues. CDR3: CASSFWAMNTEAFF. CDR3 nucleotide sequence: TGTGCCAGCAGCTTTTGGGCTATGAACACTGAAGCTTTCTTT. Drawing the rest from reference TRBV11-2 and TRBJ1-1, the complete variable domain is EAGVAQSPRYKIIEKRQSVAFWCNPISGHATLYWYQQILGQGPKLLIQFQNNGVVDDSQLPKDRFSAERLKGVDSTLKIQPAKLEDSAVYLCASSFWAMNTEAFFGQGTRLTVV.

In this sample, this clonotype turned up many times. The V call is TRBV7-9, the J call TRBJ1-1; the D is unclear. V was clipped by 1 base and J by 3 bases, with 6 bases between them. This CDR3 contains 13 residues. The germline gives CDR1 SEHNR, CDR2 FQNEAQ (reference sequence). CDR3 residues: CASSLGLYTEAFF. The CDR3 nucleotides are TGTGCCAGCAGCTTAGGGCTATACACTGAAGCTTTCTTT. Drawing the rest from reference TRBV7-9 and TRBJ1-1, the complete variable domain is DTGVSQNPRHKITKRGQNVTFRCDPISEHNRLYWYRQTLGQGPEFLTYFQNEAQLEKSRLLSDRFSAERPKGSFSTLEIQRTEQGDSAMYLCASSLGLYTEAFFGQGTRLTVV.

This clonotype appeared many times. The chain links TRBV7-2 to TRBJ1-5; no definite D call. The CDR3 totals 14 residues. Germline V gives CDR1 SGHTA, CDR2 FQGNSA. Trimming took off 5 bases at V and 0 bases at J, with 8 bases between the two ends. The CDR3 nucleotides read TGTGCCAGCAGCCGAGGTGATAGCAATCAGCCCCAGCATTTT. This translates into CASSRGDSNQPQHF.

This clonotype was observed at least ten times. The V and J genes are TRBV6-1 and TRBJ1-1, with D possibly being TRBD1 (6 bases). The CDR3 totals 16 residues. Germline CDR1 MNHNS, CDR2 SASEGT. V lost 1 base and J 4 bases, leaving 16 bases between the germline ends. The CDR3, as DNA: TGTGCCAGCAGTGAAGTAAGGGGGAAGGCCTTCACTGAAGCTTTCTTT. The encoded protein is CASSEVRGKAFTEAFF.

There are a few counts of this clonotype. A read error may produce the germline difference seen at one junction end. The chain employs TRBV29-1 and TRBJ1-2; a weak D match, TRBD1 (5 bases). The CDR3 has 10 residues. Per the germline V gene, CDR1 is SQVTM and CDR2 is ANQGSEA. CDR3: CSVETGTQHF. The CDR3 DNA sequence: TGCAGCGTTGAAACCGGGACCCAACACTTC.

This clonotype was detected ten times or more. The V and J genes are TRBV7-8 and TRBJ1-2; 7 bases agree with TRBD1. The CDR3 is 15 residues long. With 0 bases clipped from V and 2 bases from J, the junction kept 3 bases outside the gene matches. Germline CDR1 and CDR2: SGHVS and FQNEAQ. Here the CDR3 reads CASSLAGTANYGYTF. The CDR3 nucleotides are TGTGCCAGCAGCTTAGCCGGGACAGCCAACTATGGCTACACCTTC.

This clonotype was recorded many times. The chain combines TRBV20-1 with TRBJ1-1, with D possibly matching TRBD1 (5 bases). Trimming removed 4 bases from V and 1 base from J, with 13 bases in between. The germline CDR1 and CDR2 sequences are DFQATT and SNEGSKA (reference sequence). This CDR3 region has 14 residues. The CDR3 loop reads CSAMGLGPNTEAFF. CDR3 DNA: TGCAGTGCTATGGGCTTGGGGCCGAACACTGAAGCTTTCTTT.

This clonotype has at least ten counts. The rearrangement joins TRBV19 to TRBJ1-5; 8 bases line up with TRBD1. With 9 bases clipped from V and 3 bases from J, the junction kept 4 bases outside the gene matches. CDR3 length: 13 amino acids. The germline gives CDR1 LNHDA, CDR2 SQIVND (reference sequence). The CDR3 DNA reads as TGTGCCAGCGGGACAGGAATCAATCAGCCCCAGCATTTT. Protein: CASGTGINQPQHF.

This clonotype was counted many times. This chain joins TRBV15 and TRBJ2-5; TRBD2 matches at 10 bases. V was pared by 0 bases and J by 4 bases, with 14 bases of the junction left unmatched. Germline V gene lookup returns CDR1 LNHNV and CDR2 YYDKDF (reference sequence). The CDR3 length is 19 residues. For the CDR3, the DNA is TGTGCCACCAGCAGAGATGTGGCTAGCGGGAGAGGATTGGGAGAGACCCAGTACTTC. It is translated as CATSRDVASGRGLGETQYF.

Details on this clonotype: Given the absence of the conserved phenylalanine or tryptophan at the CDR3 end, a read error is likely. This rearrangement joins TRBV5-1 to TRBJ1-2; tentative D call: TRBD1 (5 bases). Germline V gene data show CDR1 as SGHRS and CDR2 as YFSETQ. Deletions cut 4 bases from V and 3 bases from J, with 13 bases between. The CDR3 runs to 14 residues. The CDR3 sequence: CASSPGGGDYGYTS. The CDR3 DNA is TGCGCCAGCAGCCCCGGGGGGGGGGACTATGGCTACACCTCC.

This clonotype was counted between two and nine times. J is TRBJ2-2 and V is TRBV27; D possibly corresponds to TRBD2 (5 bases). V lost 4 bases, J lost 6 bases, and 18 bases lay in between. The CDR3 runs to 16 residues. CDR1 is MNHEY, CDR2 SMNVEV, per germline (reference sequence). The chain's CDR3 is CASSSGTGGWAGELFF. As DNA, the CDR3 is TGTGCCAGCAGTTCCGGAACCGGAGGTTGGGCCGGGGAGCTGTTTTTT.